This is a list of T cell receptor beta chains from one sample in a study of T cells after yellow fever vaccination. Each CDR3 protein gets one entry after TCRdb re-called the 5' RACE reads with MiXCR. The repertoire holds around 140,000 distinct CDR3 sequences, with just over 6.5% as singletons. Sequenced material: CD4+ T cells sorted from PBMCs, taken 10 days after the yellow fever booster vaccination. The receptor set was obtained from a man aged 25-45 years who received the YFV17D yellow fever vaccine. CDR3s include the opening cysteine and the closing phenylalanine or tryptophan. A D gene is named only where the DNA matches it firmly. Clone sizes are shown as once, few, many, or a class for an expanded clone.

D gene	V gene	J gene	clone size	CDR3 DNA	CDR3 protein
NA	TRBV18	TRBJ2-7	many	TGTGCCAGCTCAAAGGGGGGACAGTCCTACGAGCAGTACTTC	CASSKGGQSYEQYF
TRBD1	TRBV29-1	TRBJ1-2	few	TGCAGCGTCCAAGGGGGCCAAGATGGCTACACCTTC	CSVQGGQDGYTF
NA	TRBV20-1	TRBJ2-1	many	TGCAGTGCAACCACCCCACAGGGTATCTACAATGAGCAGTTCTTC	CSATTPQGIYNEQFF
NA	TRBV6-1	TRBJ1-1	many	TGTGCCAGCAGTGAAGGCCCGAGCCTTGAAGCTTTCTTT	CASSEGPSLEAFF
TRBD1	TRBV12-3/TRBV12-4	TRBJ2-7	many	TGTGCCAGCAGTCCCAGGACAGGGGTTGGCGAGCAGTACTTC	CASSPRTGVGEQYF
NA	TRBV29-1	TRBJ2-7	many	TGCAGCGTTGAGCCCATTCGGGGGAGTGGCGAGCAGTACTTC	CSVEPIRGSGEQYF
NA	TRBV9	TRBJ2-1	many	TGTGCCAGCAGCGTCGACCTGAGCAATGAGCAGTTCTTC	CASSVDLSNEQFF
NA	TRBV7-9	TRBJ1-5	few	TGTGCCAGCAGCAACTCCAGGTTCGGGGGCGGAAGGCCCCAGCATTTT	CASSNSRFGGGRPQHF
NA	TRBV4-1	TRBJ2-2	many	TGCGCCAGCTCGAGCCTCGGGGAGCTGTTTTTT	CASSSLGELFF
NA	TRBV10-3	TRBJ2-5	many	TGTGCCATCAGTGAGGCAGCCCTACAAGAGACCCAGTACTTC	CAISEAALQETQYF
NA	TRBV5-1	TRBJ2-3	many	TGCGCCAGCAGCTTTGAGTCTTACACAGATACGCAGTATTTT	CASSFESYTDTQYF
NA	TRBV2	TRBJ2-4	few	TGTGCCAGCGGGATAGGGATAATAGCCAAAAACATTCAGTACTTC	CASGIGIIAKNIQYF
TRBD1	TRBV9	TRBJ2-3	many	TGTGCCAGCAGCGTAGAACGGCTTGGGACAGGGTCTACAGATACGCAGTATTTT	CASSVERLGTGSTDTQYF
NA	TRBV7-2	TRBJ2-3	many	TGTGCAAGCAGCTTAGATTCCCTCCCCACAGATACGCAGTATTTT	CASSLDSLPTDTQYF
NA	TRBV25-1	TRBJ2-1	many	TGTGCCGGACTTATAAACTCCTACAATGAGCAGTTCTTC	CAGLINSYNEQFF